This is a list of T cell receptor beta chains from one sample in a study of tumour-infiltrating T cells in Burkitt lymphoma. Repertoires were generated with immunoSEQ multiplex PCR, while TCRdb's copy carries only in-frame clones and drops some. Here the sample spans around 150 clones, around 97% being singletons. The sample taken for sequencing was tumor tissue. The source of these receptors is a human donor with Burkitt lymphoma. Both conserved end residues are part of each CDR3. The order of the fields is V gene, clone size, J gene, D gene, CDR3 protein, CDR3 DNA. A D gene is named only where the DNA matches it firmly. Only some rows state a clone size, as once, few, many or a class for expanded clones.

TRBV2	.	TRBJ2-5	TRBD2	CASSGAGDQETQYF	TGTGCCAGCAGTGGAGCGGGGGACCAAGAGACCCAGTACTTC
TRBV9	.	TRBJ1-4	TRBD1	CASSVGTGSSEKLFF	TGTGCCAGCAGCGTAGGGACAGGGTCATCTGAAAAACTGTTTTTT
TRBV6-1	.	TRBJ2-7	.	CASSVRDGLYEQYF	TGTGCCAGCAGTGTGAGGGATGGGTTATACGAGCAGTACTTC
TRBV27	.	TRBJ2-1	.	CATRDYNEQFF	TGTGCTACCCGGGACTACAATGAGCAGTTCTTC
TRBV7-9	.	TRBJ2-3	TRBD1	CASSLASQGVSTDTQYF	TGTGCCAGCAGCTTAGCGTCCCAGGGGGTAAGCACAGATACGCAGTATTTT
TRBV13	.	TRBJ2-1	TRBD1	CASSDRDRDNEQFF	TGTGCCAGCAGCGACCGGGACAGGGACAATGAGCAGTTCTTC
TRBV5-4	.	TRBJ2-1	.	CASRVGGGNEQFF	TGTGCCAGCAGGGTAGGAGGGGGAAATGAGCAGTTCTTC
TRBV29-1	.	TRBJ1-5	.	CSVADRNNQPQHF	TGCAGCGTTGCTGACAGGAACAATCAGCCCCAGCATTTT
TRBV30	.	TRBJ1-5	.	CAWSGGKLPNQPQHF	TGTGCCTGGAGTGGCGGGAAGCTGCCTAATCAGCCCCAGCATTTT
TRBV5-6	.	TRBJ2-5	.	CASSLGTPLQETQYF	TGTGCCAGCAGCTTGGGGACCCCCCTCCAAGAGACCCAGTACTTC
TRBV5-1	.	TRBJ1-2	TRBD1	CASSWGQGGSNGYTF	TGCGCCAGCAGCTGGGGACAGGGAGGTTCCAATGGCTACACCTTC
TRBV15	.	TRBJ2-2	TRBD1	CATSERQGSIGELFF	TGTGCCACCAGCGAGCGACAGGGTTCAATCGGGGAGCTGTTTTTT
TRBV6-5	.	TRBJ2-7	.	CASNTRLGYEQYF	TGTGCCAGCAATACCAGGTTGGGGTACGAGCAGTACTTC
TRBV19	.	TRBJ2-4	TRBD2	CASRWTGEGIQYF	TGTGCCAGTAGGTGGACCGGGGAGGGCATTCAGTACTTC
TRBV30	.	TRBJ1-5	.	CAWSFLGGNQPQHF	TGTGCCTGGAGTTTCCTAGGCGGGAATCAGCCCCAGCATTTT
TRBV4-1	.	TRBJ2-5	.	CASSQAWDQETQYF	TGCGCCAGCAGCCAAGCTTGGGATCAAGAGACCCAGTACTTC
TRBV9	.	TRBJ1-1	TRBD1	CASSPPSQGMNTEAFF	TGTGCCAGCAGTCCGCCCTCACAGGGGATGAACACTGAAGCTTTCTTT
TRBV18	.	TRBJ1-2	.	CASSPYLGGYTF	TGTGCCAGCTCACCATACCTTGGAGGCTACACCTTC
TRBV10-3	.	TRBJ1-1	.	CAIRSGNTEAFF	TGTGCCATTAGGTCGGGAAACACTGAAGCTTTCTTT
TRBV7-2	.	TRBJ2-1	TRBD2	CASSLVTSGDEQFF	TGTGCCAGCAGCTTAGTCACTAGCGGGGATGAGCAGTTCTTC
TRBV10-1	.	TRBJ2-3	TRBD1	CASSDPGQSTDTQYF	TGCGCCAGCAGTGATCCGGGACAGTCCACAGATACGCAGTATTTT
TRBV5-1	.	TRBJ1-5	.	CASKAGSNQPQHF	TGCGCCAGCAAAGCCGGGAGCAATCAGCCCCAGCATTTT
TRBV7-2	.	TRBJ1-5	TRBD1	CASSYRTGSNQPQHF	TGTGCCAGCAGCTACAGGACAGGTAGCAATCAGCCCCAGCATTTT
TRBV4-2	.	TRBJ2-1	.	CASSPTGLTQFF	TGTGCCAGCAGCCCCACAGGACTTACACAGTTCTTC
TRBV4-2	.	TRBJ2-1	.	CASSPGPHNEQFF	TGTGCCAGCAGCCCGGGCCCCCACAATGAGCAGTTCTTC
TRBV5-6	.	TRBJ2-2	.	CASSTAHRVTNTGELFF	TGTGCCAGCAGCACGGCTCACAGGGTTACGAACACCGGGGAGCTGTTTTTT
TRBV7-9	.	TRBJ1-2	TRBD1	CASSFPWDSYGYTF	TGTGCCAGCAGCTTCCCGTGGGACAGCTATGGCTACACCTTC
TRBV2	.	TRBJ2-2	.	CASSEQMNTGELFF	TGTGCCAGCAGTGAACAGATGAACACCGGGGAGCTGTTTTTT
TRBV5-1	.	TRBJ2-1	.	CASSLPRGEQGEQFF	TGCGCCAGCAGCTTGCCCAGGGGGGAGCAGGGTGAGCAGTTCTTC
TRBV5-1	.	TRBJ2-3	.	CASSLGLDSLTDTQYF	TGCGCCAGCAGCTTGGGACTAGACAGCCTCACAGATACGCAGTATTTT
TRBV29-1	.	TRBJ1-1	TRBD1	CSVDGTGSAGMNTEAFF	TGCAGCGTTGACGGGACAGGGTCGGCGGGGATGAACACTGAAGCTTTCTTT
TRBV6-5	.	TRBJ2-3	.	CASSYRFLGTQYF	TGTGCCAGCAGTTATCGTTTTTTGGGTACGCAGTATTTT
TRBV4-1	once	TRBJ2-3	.	CASSQDWGEVQDTQYF	TGCGCCAGCAGCCAAGATTGGGGGGAGGTTCAAGATACGCAGTATTTT
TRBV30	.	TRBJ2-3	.	CAWSKSTDTQYF	TGTGCCTGGAGTAAAAGCACAGATACGCAGTATTTT
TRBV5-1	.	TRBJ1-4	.	CASSLEQGSPPFNKKLFF	TGCGCCAGCAGCTTGGAGCAGGGGTCCCCCCCTTTTAATAAAAAACTGTTTTTT
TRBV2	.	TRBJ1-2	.	CANAGEDYGYTF	TGTGCCAACGCGGGGGAGGACTATGGCTACACCTTC
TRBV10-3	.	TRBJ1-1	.	CAISDQGTEAFF	TGTGCCATCAGTGATCAGGGGACTGAAGCTTTCTTT
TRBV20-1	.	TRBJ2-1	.	CSPEGQFF	TGCAGTCCGGAGGGGCAGTTCTTC
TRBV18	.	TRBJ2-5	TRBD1	CASSPRGGWQETQYF	TGTGCCAGCTCACCACGAGGGGGCTGGCAAGAGACCCAGTACTTC
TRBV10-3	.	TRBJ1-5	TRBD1	CAIRAGQARDQPQHF	TGTGCCATCAGGGCTGGACAGGCGAGGGATCAGCCCCAGCATTTT
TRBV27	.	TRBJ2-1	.	CATLLYNEQFF	TGTGCCACCCTACTTTACAATGAGCAGTTCTTC
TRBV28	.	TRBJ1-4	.	CASNSAQDLGEKLFF	TGTGCCAGCAACTCCGCCCAGGACCTAGGGGAAAAACTGTTTTTT
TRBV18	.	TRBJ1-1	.	CASSNTGTKEAFF	TGTGCCAGCTCAAATACGGGGACTAAGGAAGCTTTCTTT
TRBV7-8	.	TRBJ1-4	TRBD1	CASSLVTGGEGTNEKLFF	TGTGCCAGCAGCTTAGTGACAGGGGGCGAGGGAACTAATGAAAAACTGTTTTTT
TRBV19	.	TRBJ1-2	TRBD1	CASRGQGTDGYTF	TGTGCCAGTAGGGGACAGGGGACTGATGGCTACACCTTC
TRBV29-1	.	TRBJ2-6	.	CSVEYPTPSGANVLTF	TGCAGCGTTGAGTACCCAACTCCCTCTGGGGCCAACGTCCTGACTTTC
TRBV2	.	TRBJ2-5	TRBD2	CASSEGGVVVETQYF	TGTGCCAGCAGTGAGGGGGGGGTTGTAGTGGAGACCCAGTACTTC
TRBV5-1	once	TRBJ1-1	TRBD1	CASSLAKGQGPQTEAFF	TGCGCCAGCAGCTTGGCCAAAGGACAGGGCCCGCAGACTGAAGCTTTCTTT
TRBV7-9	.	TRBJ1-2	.	CASSSGEWYGYTF	TGTGCCAGCAGCTCGGGGGAGTGGTATGGCTACACCTTC
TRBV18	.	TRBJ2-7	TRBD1	CASSPDSPGTGGVEQYF	TGTGCCAGCTCACCGGATTCCCCCGGGACAGGGGGCGTCGAGCAGTACTTC
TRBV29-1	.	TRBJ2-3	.	CSGAGRQGSATDTQYF	TGCAGCGGGGCCGGGAGACAGGGATCGGCGACAGATACGCAGTATTTT
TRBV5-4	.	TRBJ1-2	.	CASSSKGRDGYTF	TGTGCCAGCAGCTCTAAAGGCAGGGATGGCTACACCTTC
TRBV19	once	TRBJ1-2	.	CASSPGLGYGYTF	TGTGCCAGTAGCCCGGGACTAGGCTATGGCTACACCTTC